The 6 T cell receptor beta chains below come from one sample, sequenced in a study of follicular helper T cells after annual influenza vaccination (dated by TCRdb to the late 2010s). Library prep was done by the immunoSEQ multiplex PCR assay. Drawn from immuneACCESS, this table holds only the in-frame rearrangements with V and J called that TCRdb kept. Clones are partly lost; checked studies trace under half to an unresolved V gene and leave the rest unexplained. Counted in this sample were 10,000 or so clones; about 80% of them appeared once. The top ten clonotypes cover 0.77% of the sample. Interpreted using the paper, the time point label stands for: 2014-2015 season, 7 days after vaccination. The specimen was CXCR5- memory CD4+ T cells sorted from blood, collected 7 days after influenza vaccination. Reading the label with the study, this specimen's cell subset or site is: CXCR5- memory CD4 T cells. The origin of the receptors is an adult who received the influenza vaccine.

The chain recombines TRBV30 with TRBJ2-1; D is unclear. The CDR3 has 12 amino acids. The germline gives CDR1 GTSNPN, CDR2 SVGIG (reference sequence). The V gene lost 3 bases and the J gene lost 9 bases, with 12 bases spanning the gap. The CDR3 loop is CAWSADRSEQFF. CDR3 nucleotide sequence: TGTGCCTGGAGCGCGGATCGAAGTGAGCAGTTCTTC. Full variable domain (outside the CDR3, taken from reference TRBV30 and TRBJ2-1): SQTIHQWPATLVQPVGSPLSLECTVEGTSNPNLYWYRQAAGRGLQLLFYSVGIGQISSEVPQNLSASRPQDRQFILSSKKLLLSDSGFYLCAWSADRSEQFFGPGTRLTVL.

The CDR3 nucleotides are TGCGCCAGCAGAGAGAGTCCAGCGGGGGGTGATACGCAGTATTTT. Translated: CASRESPAGGDTQYF. V and J are TRBV5-1 and TRBJ2-3; TRBD2 agrees at 9 bases. CDR3 length equals 15 residues. V lost 5 bases, J lost 6 bases, and 10 bases stayed unmatched. The germline gives CDR1 SGHRS, CDR2 YFSETQ.

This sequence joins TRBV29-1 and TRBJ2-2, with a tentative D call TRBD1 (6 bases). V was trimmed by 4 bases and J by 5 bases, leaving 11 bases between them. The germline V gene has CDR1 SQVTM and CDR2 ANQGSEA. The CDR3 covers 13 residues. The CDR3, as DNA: TGCAGCGTTGGGACAGCAACGACCGGGGAGCTGTTTTTT. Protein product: CSVGTATTGELFF.

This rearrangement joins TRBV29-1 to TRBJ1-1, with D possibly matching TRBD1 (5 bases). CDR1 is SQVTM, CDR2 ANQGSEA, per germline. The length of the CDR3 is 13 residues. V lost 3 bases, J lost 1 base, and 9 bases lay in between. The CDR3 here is CSVDLGGNTEAFF. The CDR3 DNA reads TGCAGCGTTGATTTGGGGGGGAACACTGAAGCTTTCTTT.

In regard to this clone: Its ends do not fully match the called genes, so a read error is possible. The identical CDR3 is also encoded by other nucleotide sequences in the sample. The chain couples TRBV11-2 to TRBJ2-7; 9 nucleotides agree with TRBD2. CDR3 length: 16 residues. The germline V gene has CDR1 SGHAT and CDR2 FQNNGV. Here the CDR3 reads CASSLGVSGRYYEQYF. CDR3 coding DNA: TGTGCCAGCAGCTTAGGGGTTAGCGGGAGATACTACGAGCAATACTTC.

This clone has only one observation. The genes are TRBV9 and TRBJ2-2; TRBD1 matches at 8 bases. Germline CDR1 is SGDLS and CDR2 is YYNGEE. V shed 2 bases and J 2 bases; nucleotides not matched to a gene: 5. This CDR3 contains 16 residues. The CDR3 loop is CASSVTGVDNTGELFF. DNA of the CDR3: TGTGCCAGCAGCGTGACAGGGGTCGATAACACCGGGGAGCTGTTTTTT.